This entry features one T cell receptor (beta chain) sequence. Its antigen is not yet known. The record has no base qualities; no much larger clone is one base away. The cysteine opens and the phenylalanine closes a CDR3 of 17 amino acids. Only the CDR3 DNA stays, 51 bases, in frame from base 1. V and J are trimmed by 4 bases and 6 bases, and the gene matches miss 12 bases of the junction. This sample was taken from a study of response to subunit inactivated influenza vaccine (dated by TCRdb to the late 2010s). With respect to the entire study: Deep quantitative T cell receptor repertoire profiling was used in the study to track responses to a trivalent subunit inactivated influenza vaccine. The investigation overall reported the following: According to the authors, only a limited number of new T cells may be recruited by each seasonal influenza vaccination.

To prepare the library, RT-PCR was applied. Data came from an Illumina HiSeq 2500. Using fastp trimming at Q25 and MiXCR clonotype assembly, TCRdb reanalyzed the public sequencing data and kept in-frame beta chains. Rows with a matching CDR3 protein are joined into one entry that keeps the most common DNA and genes. The sample contains under 800,000 distinct CDR3 sequences, roughly 13% of them found a single time. The ten largest clones take up approximately 7% of the sample. The chain was built from TRBV12-3 or TRBV12-4 and TRBJ2-1, with 10 junctional bases fitting TRBD2. Specimen: PBMCs from blood, collected approximately 15 days before vaccination. This TCR derives from a man in his forties or fifties who received an inactivated influenza vaccine. Donor details come from another sample of the same person, matched by shared clones. The CDR3 region has the sequence CASSSYIAGGSPNEQFF. The DNA sequence follows: TGTGCCAGCAGTTCCTATATAGCGGGAGGTTCTCCCAATGAGCAGTTCTTC.